This T cell receptor beta chain appears in the sequencing data of a study of CD8 T cell repertoires and HIV-1 epitope variants. Profiled with immunoSEQ multiplex PCR; TCRdb holds only in-frame clones, not every one. The sample consists of under 4,000 clones, approximately 73% of them appearing once. As for this clone: Its target is not known.

CDR3 length: 15 residues. Per the germline V gene, CDR1 is MNHEY and CDR2 is SVGAGI. The V and J ends lost 0 bases and 0 bases respectively, with 9 bases between them. Sequenced sample: cultured CD8+ T cells derived from PBMCs. V and J are TRBV6-5 and TRBJ2-7, with TRBD2 as a possible D gene (7 bases). The receptor was isolated from a male donor with HIV. CDR3 nucleotide sequence: TGTGCCAGCAGTTACTCGGGAGGGGGCTCCTACGAGCAGTACTTC. It specifies CASSYSGGGSYEQYF.